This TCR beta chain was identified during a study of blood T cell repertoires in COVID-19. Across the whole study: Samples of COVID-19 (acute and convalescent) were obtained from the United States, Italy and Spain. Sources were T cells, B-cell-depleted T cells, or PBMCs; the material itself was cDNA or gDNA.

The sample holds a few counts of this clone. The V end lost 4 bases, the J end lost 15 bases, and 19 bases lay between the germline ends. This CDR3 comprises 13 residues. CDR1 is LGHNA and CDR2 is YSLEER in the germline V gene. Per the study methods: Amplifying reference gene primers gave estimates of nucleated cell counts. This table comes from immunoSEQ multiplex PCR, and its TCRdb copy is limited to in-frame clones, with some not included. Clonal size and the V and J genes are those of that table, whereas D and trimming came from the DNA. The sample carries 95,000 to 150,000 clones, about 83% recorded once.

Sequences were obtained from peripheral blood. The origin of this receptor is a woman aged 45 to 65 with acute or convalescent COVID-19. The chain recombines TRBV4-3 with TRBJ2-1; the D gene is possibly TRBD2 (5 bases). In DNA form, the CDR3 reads TGCGCCAGCAGCCTTGGCCCGGCCGGGGTTGCGTTCTTC. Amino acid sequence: CASSLGPAGVAFF.